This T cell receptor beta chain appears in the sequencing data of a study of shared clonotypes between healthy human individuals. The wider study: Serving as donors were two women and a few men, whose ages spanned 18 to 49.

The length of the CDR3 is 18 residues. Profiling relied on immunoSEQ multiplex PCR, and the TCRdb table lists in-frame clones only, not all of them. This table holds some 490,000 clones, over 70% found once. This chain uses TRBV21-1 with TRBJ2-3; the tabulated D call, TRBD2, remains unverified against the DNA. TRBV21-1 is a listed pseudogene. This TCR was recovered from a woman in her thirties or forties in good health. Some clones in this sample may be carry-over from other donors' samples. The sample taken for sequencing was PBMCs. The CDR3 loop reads CASSPRGATTDGTDTQYF. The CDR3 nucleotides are TGTGCCAGCAGCCCCCGGGGAGCGACCACGGACGGCACAGATACGCAGTATTTT.